The 3 T cell receptor beta chains listed next were all sequenced from one sample in a study of monozygotic twins with cystic fibrosis. Assay used: immunoSEQ multiplex PCR; TCRdb lists only in-frame clones, some missing. The repertoire consists of over 9,500 clones, with 75% to 85% occurring once and the leading ten covering 0.54%. The sequenced material came from blood. The receptors originated from a man aged 18 to 30 with cystic fibrosis.

This clone was seen a single time. This chain connects TRBV5-8 to TRBJ1-5; no clear D. V shed 4 bases and J shed 1 base, with 12 bases lying between them. Germline V gene data show CDR1 as SGHTS and CDR2 as YDEGEE. CDR3 length: 15 amino acids. The CDR3 bases are TGTGCCAGCAGCCCATTCCACGGAAGCAATCAGCCCCAGCATTTT. Residues: CASSPFHGSNQPQHF.

The chain couples TRBV29-1 to TRBJ1-2; D is ambiguous. V was clipped by 5 bases and J by 8 bases, with 18 bases between them. This CDR3 is 13 amino acids long. The germline V gene has CDR1 SQVTM and CDR2 ANQGSEA. In DNA form, the CDR3 reads TGCAGCGTTCCCGCTCCTCTTATTGACGGCTACACCTTC. Its translation is CSVPAPLIDGYTF.

This rearrangement joins TRBV6-1 to TRBJ1-6, with D unclear. Germline-derived CDR1 and CDR2 are MNHNS and SASEGT. V was clipped by 5 bases and J by 5 bases, with 4 bases between them. The CDR3 totals 12 residues. The CDR3 loop is CASSTDNSPLHF. In DNA, the CDR3 is TGTGCCAGCAGTACTGATAATTCACCCCTCCACTTT.